This T cell receptor beta chain was sequenced for a study of blood T cell repertoires in COVID-19. The table came from immunoSEQ multiplex PCR; TCRdb's copy has only in-frame clones and leaves some out. The sample records 65,000 to 90,000 clones, roughly 87% being singletons. Trimming removed 5 bases at V and 4 bases at J, with 12 bases between. The germline V gene encodes CDR1 SGHRS and CDR2 YFSETQ. CDR3 length: 13 residues. The rearrangement joins TRBV5-1 to TRBJ1-2; a possible D gene is TRBD1 (5 bases). The source material was peripheral blood. The receptor comes from an elderly man with acute or convalescent COVID-19. The CDR3 loop is CASSPDSSYGYTF. The CDR3 DNA follows: TGCGCCAGCAGTCCCGACAGTTCCTATGGCTACACCTTC.